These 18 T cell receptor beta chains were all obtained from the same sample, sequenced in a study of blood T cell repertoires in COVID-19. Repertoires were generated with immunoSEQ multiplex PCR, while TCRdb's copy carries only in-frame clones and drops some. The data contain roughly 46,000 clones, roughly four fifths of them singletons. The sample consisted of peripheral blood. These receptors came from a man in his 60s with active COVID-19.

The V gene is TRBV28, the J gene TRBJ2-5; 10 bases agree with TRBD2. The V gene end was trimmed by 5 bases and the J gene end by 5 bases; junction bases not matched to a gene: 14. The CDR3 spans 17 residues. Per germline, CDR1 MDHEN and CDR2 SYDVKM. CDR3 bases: TGTGCCAGCAGTCCTCCTCCCCAAGCGGGAGGGCCGGAGACCCAGTACTTC. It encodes CASSPPPQAGGPETQYF.

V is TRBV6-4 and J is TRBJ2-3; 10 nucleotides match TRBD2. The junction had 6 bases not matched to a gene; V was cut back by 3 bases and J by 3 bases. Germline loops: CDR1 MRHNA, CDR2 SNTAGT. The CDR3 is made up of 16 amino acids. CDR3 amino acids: CASSERASGGTDTQYF. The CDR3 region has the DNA TGTGCCAGCAGTGAGCGCGCTAGCGGGGGTACAGATACGCAGTATTTT.

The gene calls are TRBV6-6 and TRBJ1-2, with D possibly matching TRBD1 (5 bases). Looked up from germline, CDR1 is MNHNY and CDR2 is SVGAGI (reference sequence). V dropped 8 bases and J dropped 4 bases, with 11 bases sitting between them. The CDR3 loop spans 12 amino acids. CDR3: CASASGGYGYTF. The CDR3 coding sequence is TGTGCCAGCGCCTCGGGGGGCTATGGCTACACCTTC.

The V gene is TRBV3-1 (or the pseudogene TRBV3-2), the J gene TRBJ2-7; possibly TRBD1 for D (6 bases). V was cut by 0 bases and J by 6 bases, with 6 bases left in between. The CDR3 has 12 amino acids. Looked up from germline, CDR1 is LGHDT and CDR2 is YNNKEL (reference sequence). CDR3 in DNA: TGTGCCAGCAGCCAAGAGGGGGCCGAGCAGTACTTC. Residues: CASSQEGAEQYF.

The CDR3 coding sequence is TGTGCTAGTGGTTTGGTGCCCCCCCAGGGCCCCTACGAGCAGTACTTC. This translates into CASGLVPPQGPYEQYF. The chain employs TRBV12-5 and TRBJ2-7, with D perhaps matching TRBD1 (5 bases). The CDR3 has 16 amino acids. V gave up 0 bases and J gave up 2 bases, with 14 bases separating them. Germline loops: CDR1 LGHNT, CDR2 FRNRAP. Complete variable domain (other parts from reference TRBV12-5 and TRBJ2-7): DARVTQTPRHKVTEMGQEVTMRCQPILGHNTVFWYRQTMMQGLELLAYFRNRAPLDDSGMPKDRFSAEMPDATLATLKIQPSEPRDSAVYFCASGLVPPQGPYEQYFGPGTRLTVT.

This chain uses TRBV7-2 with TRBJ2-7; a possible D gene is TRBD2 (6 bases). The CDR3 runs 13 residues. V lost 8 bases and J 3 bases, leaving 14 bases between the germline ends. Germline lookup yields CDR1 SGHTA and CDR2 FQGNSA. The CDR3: CASAREVGYEQYF. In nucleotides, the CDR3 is TGTGCCAGCGCGAGGGAGGTCGGCTACGAGCAGTACTTC.

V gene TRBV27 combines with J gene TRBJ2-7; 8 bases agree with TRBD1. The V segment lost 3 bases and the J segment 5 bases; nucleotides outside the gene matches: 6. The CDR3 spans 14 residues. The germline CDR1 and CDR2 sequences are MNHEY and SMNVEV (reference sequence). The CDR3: CASSLNRGVDEQYF. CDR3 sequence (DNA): TGTGCCAGCAGTTTGAACAGGGGGGTCGACGAGCAGTACTTC.

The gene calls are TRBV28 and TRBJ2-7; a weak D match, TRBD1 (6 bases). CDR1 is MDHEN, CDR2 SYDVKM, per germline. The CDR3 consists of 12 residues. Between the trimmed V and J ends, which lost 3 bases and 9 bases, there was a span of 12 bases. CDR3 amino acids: CASSFRGNGQYF. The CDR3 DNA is TGTGCCAGCAGTTTCAGGGGTAACGGGCAGTACTTC.

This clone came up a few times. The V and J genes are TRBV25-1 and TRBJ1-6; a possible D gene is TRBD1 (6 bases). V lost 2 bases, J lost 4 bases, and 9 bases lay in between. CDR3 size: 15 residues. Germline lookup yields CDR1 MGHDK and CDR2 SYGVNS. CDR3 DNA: TGTGCCAGCAGTGAACGGACAGATTATAATTCACCCCTCCACTTT. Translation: CASSERTDYNSPLHF. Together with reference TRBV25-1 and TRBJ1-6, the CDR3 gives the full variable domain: EADIYQTPRYLVIGTGKKITLECSQTMGHDKMYWYQQDPGMELHLIHYSYGVNSTEKGDLSSESTVSRIRTEHFPLTLESARPSHTSQYLCASSERTDYNSPLHFGNGTRLTVT.

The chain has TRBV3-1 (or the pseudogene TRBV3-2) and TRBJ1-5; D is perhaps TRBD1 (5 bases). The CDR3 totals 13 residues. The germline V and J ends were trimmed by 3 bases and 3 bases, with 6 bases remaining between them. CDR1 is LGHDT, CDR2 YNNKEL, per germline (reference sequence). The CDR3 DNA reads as TGTGCCAGCAGCCAGGGGCCCAATCAGCCCCAGCATTTT. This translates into CASSQGPNQPQHF.

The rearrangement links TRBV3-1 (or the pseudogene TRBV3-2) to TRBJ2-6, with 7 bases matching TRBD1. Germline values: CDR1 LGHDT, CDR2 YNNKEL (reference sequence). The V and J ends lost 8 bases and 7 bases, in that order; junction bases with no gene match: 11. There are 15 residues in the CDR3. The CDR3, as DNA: TGTGCCAGCGGGGAATACAGGGGCTCTGCCAACGTCCTGACTTTC. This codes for CASGEYRGSANVLTF.

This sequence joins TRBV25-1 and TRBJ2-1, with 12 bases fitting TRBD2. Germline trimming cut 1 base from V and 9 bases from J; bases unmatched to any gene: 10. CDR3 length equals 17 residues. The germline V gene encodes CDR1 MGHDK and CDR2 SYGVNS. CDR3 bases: TGTGCCAGCAGTGAATTGTGGACTAGCGGGGAAGATGGTGAGCAGTTCTTC. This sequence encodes CASSELWTSGEDGEQFF.

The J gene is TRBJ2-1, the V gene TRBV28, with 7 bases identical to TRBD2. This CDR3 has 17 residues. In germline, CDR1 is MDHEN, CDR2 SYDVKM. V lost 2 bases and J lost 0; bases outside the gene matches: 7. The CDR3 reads CASSLLLAASSYNEQFF. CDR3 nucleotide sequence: TGTGCCAGCAGTTTACTTCTAGCGGCGAGCTCCTACAATGAGCAGTTCTTC.

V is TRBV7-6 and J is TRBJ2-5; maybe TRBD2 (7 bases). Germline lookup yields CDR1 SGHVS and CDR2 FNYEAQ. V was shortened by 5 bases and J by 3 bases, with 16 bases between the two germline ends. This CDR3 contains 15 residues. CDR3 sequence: CASSPGGGGEETQYF. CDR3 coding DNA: TGTGCCAGCAGCCCAGGCGGGGGCGGCGAAGAGACCCAGTACTTC.

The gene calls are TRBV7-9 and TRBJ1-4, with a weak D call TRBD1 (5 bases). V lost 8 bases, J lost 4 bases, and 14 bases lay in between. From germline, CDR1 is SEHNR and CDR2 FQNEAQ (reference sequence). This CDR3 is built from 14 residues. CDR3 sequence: CASGDSFGNEKLFF. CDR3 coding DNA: TGTGCCAGCGGGGACTCTTTTGGTAATGAAAAACTGTTTTTT.

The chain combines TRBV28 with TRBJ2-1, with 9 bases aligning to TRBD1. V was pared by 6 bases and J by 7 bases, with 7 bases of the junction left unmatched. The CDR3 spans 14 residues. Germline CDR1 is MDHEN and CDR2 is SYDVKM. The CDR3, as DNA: TGTGCCAGCAGCCACCGACAGGGGGTGAATGAGCAGTTCTTC. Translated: CASSHRQGVNEQFF. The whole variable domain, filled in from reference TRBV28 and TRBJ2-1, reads DVKVTQSSRYLVKRTGEKVFLECVQDMDHENMFWYRQDPGLGLRLIYFSYDVKMKEKGDIPEGYSVSREKKERFSLILESASTNQTSMYLCASSHRQGVNEQFFGPGTRLTVL.

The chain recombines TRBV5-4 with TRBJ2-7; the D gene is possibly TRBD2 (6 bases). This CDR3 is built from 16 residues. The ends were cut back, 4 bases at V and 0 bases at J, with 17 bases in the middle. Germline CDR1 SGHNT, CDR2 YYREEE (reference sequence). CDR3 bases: TGTGCCAGCAGCCCCAAAACTAGCCGAAGCTCCTACGAGCAGTACTTC. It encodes CASSPKTSRSSYEQYF.

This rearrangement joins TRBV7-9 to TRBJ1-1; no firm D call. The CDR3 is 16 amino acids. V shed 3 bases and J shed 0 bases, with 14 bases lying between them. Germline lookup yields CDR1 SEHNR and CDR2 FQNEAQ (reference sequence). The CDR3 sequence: CASSFGPRGMNTEAFF. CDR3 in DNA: TGTGCCAGCAGCTTTGGCCCCAGAGGTATGAACACTGAAGCTTTCTTT.